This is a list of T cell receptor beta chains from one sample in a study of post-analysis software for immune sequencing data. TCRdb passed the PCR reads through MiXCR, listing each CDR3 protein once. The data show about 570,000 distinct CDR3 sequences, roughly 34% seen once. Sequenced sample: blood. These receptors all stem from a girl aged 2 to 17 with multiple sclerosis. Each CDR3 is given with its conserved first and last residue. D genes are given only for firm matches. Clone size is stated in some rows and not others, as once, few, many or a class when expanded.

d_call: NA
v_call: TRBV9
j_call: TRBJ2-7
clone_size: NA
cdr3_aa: CASSVGWDVVTEQYF
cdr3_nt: TGTGCCAGCAGCGTAGGATGGGACGTAGTCACCGAGCAGTACTTC

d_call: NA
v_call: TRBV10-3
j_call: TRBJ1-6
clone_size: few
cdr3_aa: CAISEPEHNSPLHF
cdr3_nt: TGTGCCATCAGTGAGCCAGAACATAATTCACCCCTCCACTTT

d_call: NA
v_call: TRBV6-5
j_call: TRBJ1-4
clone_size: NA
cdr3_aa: CASSSRAAIYEKLFF
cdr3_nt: TGTGCCAGCAGTTCCCGGGCAGCCATTTATGAAAAACTGTTTTTT

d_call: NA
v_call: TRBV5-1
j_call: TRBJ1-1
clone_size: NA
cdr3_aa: CASSLEQGLNTEAFF
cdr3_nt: TGCGCCAGCAGCTTGGAGCAGGGCCTGAACACTGAAGCTTTCTTT

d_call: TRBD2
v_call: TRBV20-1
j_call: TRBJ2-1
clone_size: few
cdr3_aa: CSITGLATEQFF
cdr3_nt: TGCAGTATTACCGGACTAGCTACTGAGCAGTTCTTC

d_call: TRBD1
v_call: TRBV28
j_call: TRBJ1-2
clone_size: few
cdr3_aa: CASSFEGAGYGYTF
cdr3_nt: TGTGCCAGCAGTTTCGAGGGGGCGGGTTATGGCTACACCTTC

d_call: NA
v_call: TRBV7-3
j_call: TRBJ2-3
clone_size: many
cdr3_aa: CASSGMLVGDTQYF
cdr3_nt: TGTGCCAGCAGCGGGATGCTCGTGGGAGATACGCAGTATTTT

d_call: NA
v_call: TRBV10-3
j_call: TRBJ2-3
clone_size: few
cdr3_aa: CATIRVAPDTQYF
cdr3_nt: TGTGCCACCATCCGGGTAGCCCCAGATACGCAGTATTTT

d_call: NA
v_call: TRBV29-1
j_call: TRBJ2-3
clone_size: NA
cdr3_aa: CSGGGAPADTQYF
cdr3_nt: TGCAGCGGTGGGGGGGCCCCCGCAGATACGCAGTATTTT

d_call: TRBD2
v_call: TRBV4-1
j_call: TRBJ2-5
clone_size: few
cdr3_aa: CASRPTSGNQETQYF
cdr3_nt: TGCGCCAGCAGACCTACTAGCGGGAACCAAGAGACCCAGTACTTC

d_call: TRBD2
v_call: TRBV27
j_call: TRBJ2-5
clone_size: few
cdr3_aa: CASSLSAGVQETQYF
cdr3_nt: TGTGCCAGCAGTTTATCAGCGGGGGTTCAAGAGACCCAGTACTTC

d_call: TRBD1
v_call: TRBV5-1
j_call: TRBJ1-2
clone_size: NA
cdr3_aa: CASSRQGRPVDGCTF
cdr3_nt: TGCGCCAGCAGCCGACAGGGAAGGCCGGTCGATGGCTGCACCTTC

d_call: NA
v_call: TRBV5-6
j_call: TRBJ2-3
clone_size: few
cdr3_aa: CASSFESGDTQYF
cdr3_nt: TGTGCCAGCAGCTTCGAGAGTGGAGATACGCAGTATTTT

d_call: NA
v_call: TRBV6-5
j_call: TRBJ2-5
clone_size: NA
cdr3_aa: CASSCRSGQTQETQYF
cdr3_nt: TGTGCCAGCAGTTGCCGCTCGGGGCAGACCCAAGAGACCCAGTACTTC

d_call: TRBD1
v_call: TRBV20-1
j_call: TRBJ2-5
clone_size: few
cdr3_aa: CSASTGRWETQYF
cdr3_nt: TGCAGTGCTTCGACAGGGAGATGGGAGACCCAGTACTTC

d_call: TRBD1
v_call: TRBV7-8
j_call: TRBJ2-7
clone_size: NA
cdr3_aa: CASSSDRVGYEQYF
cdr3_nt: TGTGCCAGCAGCTCAGACAGGGTAGGATACGAGCAGTACTTC

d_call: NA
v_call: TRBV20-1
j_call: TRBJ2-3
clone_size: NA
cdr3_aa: CSARDARNSTDTQYF
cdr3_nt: TGCAGTGCTAGAGATGCTAGAAATAGCACAGATACGCAGTATTTT

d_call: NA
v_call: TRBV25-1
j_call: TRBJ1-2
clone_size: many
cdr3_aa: CASRSGGLNYGYTF
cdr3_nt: TGTGCCAGCCGATCTGGGGGTCTCAACTATGGCTACACCTTC

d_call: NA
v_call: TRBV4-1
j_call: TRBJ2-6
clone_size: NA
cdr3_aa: CASSLSPGRQGGANVLTF
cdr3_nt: TGCGCCAGCAGCCTCTCTCCTGGACGCCAGGGTGGGGCCAACGTCCTGACTTTC

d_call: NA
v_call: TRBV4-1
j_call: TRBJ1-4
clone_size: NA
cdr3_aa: CASSQDWGTTNEKLFF
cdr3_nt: TGCGCCAGCAGCCAAGATTGGGGAACAACTAATGAAAAACTGTTTTTT

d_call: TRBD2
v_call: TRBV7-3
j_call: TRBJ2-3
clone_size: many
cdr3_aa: CASSPLAGGADTQYF
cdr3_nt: TGTGCCAGCAGTCCACTAGCGGGGGGGGCAGATACGCAGTATTTT

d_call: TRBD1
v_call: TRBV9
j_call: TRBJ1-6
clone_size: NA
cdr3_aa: CASSAGDRSSSPPHF
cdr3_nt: TGTGCCAGCAGCGCCGGGGACAGGTCGAGTTCACCCCCCCACTTT

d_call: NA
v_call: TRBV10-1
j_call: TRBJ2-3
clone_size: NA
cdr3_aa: CSSSDGSRTDTQYF
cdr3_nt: TGCTCCAGCAGTGACGGCTCCCGCACAGATACGCAGTATTTT

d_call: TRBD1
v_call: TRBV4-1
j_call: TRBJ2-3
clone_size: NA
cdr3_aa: CASSTYRGGTDTQYF
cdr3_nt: TGCGCCAGCAGCACCTACAGGGGTGGCACAGATACGCAGTATTTT

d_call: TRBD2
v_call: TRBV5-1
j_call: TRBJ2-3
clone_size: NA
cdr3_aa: CASSRSGTSATDTQYF
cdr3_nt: TGCGCCAGCAGCCGGTCCGGGACTAGCGCTACAGATACGCAGTATTTT

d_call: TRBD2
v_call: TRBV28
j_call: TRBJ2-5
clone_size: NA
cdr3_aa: CASSPREGSGLAGEYQETQYF
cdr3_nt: TGTGCCAGCAGTCCCAGGGAGGGCTCGGGACTAGCGGGGGAATACCAAGAGACCCAGTACTTC